The TCR beta chain described here comes from a study of vaccination effects on CD4 cells after COVID-19. Notes on this clone: Its target is not known.

TCRdb's copy holds only in-frame clones and misses some; the assay was immunoSEQ multiplex PCR. The data contain tens of thousands of clones, roughly four fifths of them singletons. Expansion with viral peptide pools was applied to antigen-specific CD4+ T cells by the ViraFEST assay prior to sequencing. CD4+ T cell isolation took place after 10 days of culture. Vaccinated recipients, who were negative for nucleocapsid antibodies, had no history of SARS-CoV-2 infection. The source of this sequence is a human donor who received a COVID-19 vaccine. Sequenced material: CD4+ T cells from PBMCs cultured with HCoV-NL63 spike peptides, taken before COVID-19 vaccination.

This CDR3 is CASSQDRRWFCLYTIYF. The DNA of the CDR3 is TGTGCCAGCAGCCAAGATCGCCGGTGGTTCTGTTTATATACCATATATTTT. This chain joins TRBV3-1 (or the pseudogene TRBV3-2) and TRBJ1-3, with unresolved D. Germline V gene lookup returns CDR1 LGHDT and CDR2 YNNKEL (reference sequence). The CDR3 spans 17 residues. With 0 bases removed from V and 10 bases from J, the gap between germline ends came to 22 bases.